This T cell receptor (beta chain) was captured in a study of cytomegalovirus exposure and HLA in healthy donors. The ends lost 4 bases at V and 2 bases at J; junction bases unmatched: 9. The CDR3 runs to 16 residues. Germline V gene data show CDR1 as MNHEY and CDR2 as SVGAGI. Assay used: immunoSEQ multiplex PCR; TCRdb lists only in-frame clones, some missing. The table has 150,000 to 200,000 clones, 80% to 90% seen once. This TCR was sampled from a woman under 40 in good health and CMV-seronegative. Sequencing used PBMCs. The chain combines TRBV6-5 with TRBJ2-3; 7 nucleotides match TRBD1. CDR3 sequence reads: CASSSGQPDSTDTQYF. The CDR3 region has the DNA TGTGCCAGCAGTTCGGGACAGCCGGACTCCACAGATACGCAGTATTTT.